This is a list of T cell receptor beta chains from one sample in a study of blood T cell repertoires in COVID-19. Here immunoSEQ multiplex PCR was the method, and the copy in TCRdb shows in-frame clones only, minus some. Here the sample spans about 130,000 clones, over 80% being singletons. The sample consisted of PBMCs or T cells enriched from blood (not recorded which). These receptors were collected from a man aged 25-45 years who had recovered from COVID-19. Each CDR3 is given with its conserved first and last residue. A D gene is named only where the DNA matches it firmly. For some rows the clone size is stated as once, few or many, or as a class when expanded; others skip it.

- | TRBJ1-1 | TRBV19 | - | TGTGCCAGTAGTATAGACCTGGACAGACTGAACACTGAAGCTTTCTTT | CASSIDLDRLNTEAFF
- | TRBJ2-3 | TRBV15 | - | TGTGCCACCAGCAGAGATAGGGGGTTCACAGATACGCAGTATTTT | CATSRDRGFTDTQYF
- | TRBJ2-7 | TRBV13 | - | TGTGCCAGCAGCTTATGGGTTGGACACCAGGCCTACGAGCAGTACTTC | CASSLWVGHQAYEQYF
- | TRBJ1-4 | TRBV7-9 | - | TGTGCCAGCAGCTTAGCGCGACGGAGTAATGAAAAACTGTTTTTT | CASSLARRSNEKLFF
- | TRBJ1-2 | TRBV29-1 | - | TGCAGCGTTGTGTTAAACTATGGCTACACCTTC | CSVVLNYGYTF
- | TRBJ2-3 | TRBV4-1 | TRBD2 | TGCGCCAGCAGCCAAGATCTGAGCCCTAGCGGGACCACAGATACGCAGTATTTT | CASSQDLSPSGTTDTQYF
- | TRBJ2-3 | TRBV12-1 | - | TGTGCCTTCCCGACTAGCGAAAGCACAGATACGCAGTATTTT | CAFPTSESTDTQYF
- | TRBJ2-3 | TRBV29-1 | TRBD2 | TGCAGCGTGAAAGGTCTAGCGGGAGGTCAAGATACGCAGTATTTT | CSVKGLAGGQDTQYF
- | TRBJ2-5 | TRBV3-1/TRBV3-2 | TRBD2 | TGTGCCAGCAGCCAAGATCTAGCCAGCGGGAGACAGACCCAGTACTTC | CASSQDLASGRQTQYF
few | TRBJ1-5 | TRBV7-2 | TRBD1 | TGTGCCAGCAGCTCAGGACAGGGCAGCAATCAGCCCCAGCATTTT | CASSSGQGSNQPQHF
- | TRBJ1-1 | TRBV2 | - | TGTGCCAGCAGGGCGGGATACCGGAACACTGAAGCTTTCTTT | CASRAGYRNTEAFF
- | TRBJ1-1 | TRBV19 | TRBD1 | TGTGCCAGTAGTATAGTGGACAGGGGGGGCACTGAAGCTTTCTTT | CASSIVDRGGTEAFF
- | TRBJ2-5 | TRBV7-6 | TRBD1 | TGTGCCAGCAGCTTACAACCGGGACAGGGTAGGCAAGAGACCCAGTACTTC | CASSLQPGQGRQETQYF
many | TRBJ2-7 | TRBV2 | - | TGTGCCAGCTCACAAAGGCTAGCGGGACAGGGGCGCTACGAGCAGTACTTC | CASSQRLAGQGRYEQYF
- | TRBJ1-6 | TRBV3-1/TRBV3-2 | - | TGTGCCAGCAGCCAAGAAAGGACAGCGACAGTCTATAATTCTGCCCTCCACTTT | CASSQERTATVYNSALHF
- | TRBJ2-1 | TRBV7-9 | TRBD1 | TGTGCCAGCAGCCCCGGCAGAGGACAGGTAATCAATGAGCAGTTCTTC | CASSPGRGQVINEQFF
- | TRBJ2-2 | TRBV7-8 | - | TGTGCCAGCAGCCCGTACTTTGCCCTCGGGGAGCTGTTTTTT | CASSPYFALGELFF
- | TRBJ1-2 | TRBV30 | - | TGTGCCTGGAATTCCGGGGGTGACTATGGCTACACCTTC | CAWNSGGDYGYTF
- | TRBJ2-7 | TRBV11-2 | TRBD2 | TGTGCCAGCAGCTTAGGGGTAGCGGGGGTCCTACGTACGAAGCAGTACTTC | CASSLGVAGVLRTKQYF